The 24 T cell receptor beta chains below come from one sample, sequenced in a study of T cell changes during pregnancy in multiple sclerosis. Sequencing was performed with immunoSEQ multiplex PCR; in TCRdb, only in-frame clones are kept and a portion is missing. This table has about 72,000 clones, about nine tenths appearing once. The sequences come from peripheral blood, collected in the third trimester of pregnancy. Receptors originate from a female donor in good health, enrolled as a control in a pregnancy study.

This clone was detected once. This chain uses TRBV6-1 with TRBJ1-4; unclear D gene. Germline V CDR1 and CDR2: MNHNS, SASEGT. The CDR3 has 15 amino acids. V shed 7 bases and J shed 0 bases, with 12 bases lying between them. CDR3 nucleotides: TGTGCCAGCAAAGAGCTCACCTCAACTAATGAAAAACTGTTTTTT. Translated, it gives CASKELTSTNEKLFF.

J is TRBJ2-7 and V is TRBV19; 10 bases map to TRBD2. The CDR3 extends over 16 amino acids. From germline, CDR1 is LNHDA and CDR2 SQIVND (reference sequence). J was trimmed by 4 bases and V by 5 bases; bases with no gene match: 11. The CDR3 DNA follows: TGTGCCAGTAGTCCCTCTCTAGCGGGAGTCTTGTACGAGCAGTACTTC. Its translation is CASSPSLAGVLYEQYF.

This rearrangement joins TRBV11-2 to TRBJ1-2; D is possibly TRBD1 (5 bases). The CDR3 is made up of 13 amino acids. Germline lookup yields CDR1 SGHAT and CDR2 FQNNGV. The V gene lost 5 bases and the J gene lost 2 bases, with 9 bases spanning the gap. In DNA, the CDR3 is TGTGCCAGCAGCGCGGGACGGAACTATGGCTACACCTTC. This translates into CASSAGRNYGYTF.

The chain combines TRBV19 with TRBJ1-2; a possible D gene is TRBD1 (6 bases). The CDR3 has 12 amino acids. Germline V gene lookup returns CDR1 LNHDA and CDR2 SQIVND (reference sequence). V lost 7 bases and J 7 bases, leaving 13 bases between the germline ends. The chain's CDR3 is CASNRVRGGYTF. In nucleotides, the CDR3 is TGTGCCAGTAACAGGGTCCGGGGTGGCTACACCTTC.

The genes are TRBV5-4 and TRBJ2-4; tentatively, D is TRBD1 (6 bases). Trimming cost V 1 base and J 5 bases, with 10 bases left between them. Germline-derived CDR1 and CDR2 are SGHNT and YYREEE (reference sequence). The length of the CDR3 is 14 residues. In DNA, the CDR3 is TGTGCCAGCAGCTTGACAGGGTCGGAAAACATTCAGTACTTC. Translated, it gives CASSLTGSENIQYF.

The chain carries TRBV15 and TRBJ1-4; TRBD1 aligns across 10 bases. The CDR3 has 19 amino acids. The germline V gene encodes CDR1 LNHNV and CDR2 YYDKDF (reference sequence). V shed 1 base and J 0 bases; nucleotides not matched to a gene: 8. The CDR3 bases are TGTGCCACCAGCAGAGCGTGGGACAGGGGTTACGCAACTAATGAAAAACTGTTTTTT. This sequence encodes CATSRAWDRGYATNEKLFF.

CDR3 protein: CASSYGQGTGNTIYF. The CDR3 DNA sequence: TGTGCCAGCAGTTACGGACAGGGAACTGGAAACACCATATATTTT. The chain uses TRBV6-5 and TRBJ1-3; 8 nucleotides match TRBD1. Germline loops: CDR1 MNHEY, CDR2 SVGAGI. Trimming at V came to 2 bases and at J to 2 bases, leaving 2 bases not matched to a gene. This CDR3 has 15 residues.

This clone was detected only a few times. This chain connects TRBV19 to TRBJ2-1, with 9 bases fitting TRBD1. This CDR3 has 15 amino acids. With 9 bases clipped from V and 0 bases from J, the junction kept 6 bases outside the gene matches. Germline-derived CDR1 and CDR2 are LNHDA and SQIVND (reference sequence). The CDR3 protein is CASHRGRSSYNEQFF. The CDR3 region has the DNA TGTGCCAGCCACAGGGGGCGAAGCTCCTACAATGAGCAGTTCTTC.

This sequence joins TRBV19 and TRBJ2-3; 7 bases match TRBD1. The CDR3 consists of 16 residues. The J segment lost 0 bases and the V segment lost 6 bases, leaving 9 bases of the junction unmatched. CDR1 LNHDA and CDR2 SQIVND come from the germline V gene (reference sequence). The CDR3 protein is CASRQPGQKSTDTQYF. The CDR3 coding sequence is TGTGCCAGTAGACAACCGGGACAGAAGAGCACAGATACGCAGTATTTT.

The CDR3 is CASPGLLRTDTQYF. CDR3 DNA sequence: TGTGCCAGCCCGGGACTCTTACGCACAGATACGCAGTATTTT. The V and J genes are TRBV2 and TRBJ2-3; possible D gene TRBD2, 6 bases. Trimming removed 8 bases at V and 1 base at J, with 13 bases between. Germline loops: CDR1 SNHLY, CDR2 FYNNEI. The CDR3 is 14 amino acids.

The chain combines TRBV14 with TRBJ1-2; TRBD1 matches at 7 bases. Per the germline V gene, CDR1 is SGHDN and CDR2 is FVKESK. The CDR3 consists of 13 residues. After removal of 5 bases from V and 8 bases from J, the junction contained 8 bases not matched to a gene. The CDR3 is CASSLTGMGGYTF. The DNA for the CDR3 is TGTGCCAGCAGCTTGACAGGGATGGGAGGCTACACCTTC.

The rearrangement uses TRBV19 and TRBJ1-6; no definite D call. This CDR3 is 14 amino acids long. Trimming removed 7 bases at V and 8 bases at J, with 15 bases between. Germline-derived CDR1 and CDR2 are LNHDA and SQIVND (reference sequence). The CDR3 spells CASNPPGRDSPLHF. The CDR3 coding sequence is TGTGCCAGTAATCCCCCGGGGAGGGATTCACCCCTCCACTTT. Based on the CDR3 plus reference TRBV19 and TRBJ1-6, the full variable domain is DGGITQSPKYLFRKEGQNVTLSCEQNLNHDAMYWYRQDPGQGLRLIYYSQIVNDFQKGDIAEGYSVSREKKESFPLTVTSAQKNPTAFYLCASNPPGRDSPLHFGNGTRLTVT.

The chain uses TRBV19 and TRBJ2-2, with 12 bases aligning to TRBD2. J lost 3 bases, V lost 6 bases, and 2 bases had no gene match. The germline V gene has CDR1 LNHDA and CDR2 SQIVND (reference sequence). This CDR3 has 15 amino acids. DNA for the CDR3: TGTGCCAGTAGGCTAGCGGGGGGGCACACCGGGGAGCTGTTTTTT. This encodes CASRLAGGHTGELFF.

The CDR3 region is CTSSQSSTEDYGYTF. CDR3 in DNA: TGCACCAGCAGCCAAAGTTCCACGGAGGACTATGGCTACACCTTC. This sequence joins TRBV1 and TRBJ1-2. TRBV1 is listed as a pseudogene. This CDR3 has 15 amino acids.

The chain joins TRBV28 to TRBJ1-1; D remains ambiguous. Trimming cost V 2 bases and J 5 bases, with 12 bases left between them. Per the germline V gene, CDR1 is MDHEN and CDR2 is SYDVKM. The CDR3 has 14 amino acids. In DNA form, the CDR3 reads TGTGCCAGCAGTTTAAGGGCGGGGAGAACTGAAGCTTTCTTT. Protein product: CASSLRAGRTEAFF.

The J gene is TRBJ1-1, the V gene TRBV11-3, with 7 nucleotides matching TRBD1. This CDR3 spans 14 amino acids. Germline V CDR1 and CDR2: SGHNT, YENEEA. The V segment lost 4 bases and the J segment 1 base; nucleotides outside the gene matches: 3. CDR3 sequence (DNA): TGTGCCAGCAGCTGGGACAGCTCGAACACTGAAGCTTTCTTT. Protein: CASSWDSSNTEAFF.

J is TRBJ1-1 and V is TRBV4-3; TRBD1 matches at 8 bases. The V segment lost 5 bases and the J segment 6 bases; nucleotides outside the gene matches: 5. From germline, CDR1 is LGHNA and CDR2 YSLEER. There are 13 residues in the CDR3. CDR3 DNA: TGCGCCAGCAGCTTCCGACAGGGGCCTGAAGCTTTCTTT. Protein sequence: CASSFRQGPEAFF.

V gene TRBV5-4 combines with J gene TRBJ2-3; D is undetermined. V dropped 0 bases and J dropped 1 base, with 6 bases sitting between them. Germline CDR1 is SGHNT and CDR2 is YYREEE (reference sequence). The length of the CDR3 is 14 residues. CDR3 sequence (DNA): TGTGCCAGCAGCTTGGGAGTCGGCACAGATACGCAGTATTTT. Amino acid sequence: CASSLGVGTDTQYF.

This chain uses TRBV7-8 with TRBJ1-4; D ambiguous. Trimming stripped 1 base from V and 7 bases from J, with 4 bases between. CDR1 SGHVS and CDR2 FQNEAQ come from the germline V gene. CDR3 length equals 12 residues. This CDR3 reads CASSLVSEKLFF. CDR3 DNA: TGTGCCAGCAGCTTAGTTAGTGAAAAACTGTTTTTT.

The chain recombines TRBV29-1 with TRBJ1-1, with 12 bases matching TRBD1. Trimming at V came to 3 bases and at J to 5 bases, leaving 7 bases not matched to a gene. Germline V gene data show CDR1 as SQVTM and CDR2 as ANQGSEA. The CDR3 covers 15 residues. CDR3 in amino acids: CSVEGGQGARTEAFF. In DNA form, the CDR3 reads TGCAGCGTTGAGGGGGGACAGGGGGCCCGGACTGAAGCTTTCTTT.

This chain joins TRBV18 and TRBJ1-2, with unresolved D. This CDR3 is 14 amino acids long. V lost 2 bases to trimming and J lost 8 bases, with 15 bases between them. CDR1 and CDR2 from the germline V gene are KGHSH and LQKENI. CDR3 loop: CASSPAPGGMGYTF. CDR3 DNA: TGTGCCAGCTCACCAGCCCCTGGAGGGATGGGCTACACCTTC. The whole variable domain, filled in from reference TRBV18 and TRBJ1-2, reads NAGVMQNPRHLVRRRGQEARLRCSPMKGHSHVYWYRQLPEEGLKFMVYLQKENIIDESGMPKERFSAEFPKEGPSILRIQQVVRGDSAAYFCASSPAPGGMGYTFGSGTRLTVV.

This rearrangement joins TRBV5-4 to TRBJ2-7, with 8 nucleotides matching TRBD2. The germline V gene encodes CDR1 SGHNT and CDR2 YYREEE (reference sequence). The trim removed 7 bases at V and 6 bases at J, leaving 12 bases unmatched. This CDR3 is 14 amino acids long. The CDR3 sequence: CASSRGSGASEQYF. The CDR3 DNA reads TGTGCCAGCTCCAGGGGTAGCGGGGCCTCCGAGCAGTACTTC.

This clone was seen just once. The chain links TRBV6-1 to TRBJ2-1; 7 bases line up with TRBD2. The CDR3 loop spans 17 amino acids. In germline, CDR1 is MNHNS, CDR2 SASEGT. With 0 bases clipped from V and 0 bases from J, the junction kept 5 bases outside the gene matches. The CDR3 sequence: CASSEAVGGSSYNEQFF. As DNA, the CDR3 is TGTGCCAGCAGTGAAGCTGTGGGCGGGAGCTCCTACAATGAGCAGTTCTTC.

This sequence joins TRBV9 and TRBJ2-3; 11 positions match TRBD2. CDR1 is SGDLS and CDR2 is YYNGEE in the germline V gene. The CDR3 consists of 22 residues. Trimming took 0 bases from V and 5 from J; bases not matched to a gene: 23. The CDR3 region has the DNA TGTGCCAGCAGCGTAGGGGCTAGCGGGGGGCTGTCAGCCCTCCCTATAAGAGATACGCAGTATTTT. Protein sequence: CASSVGASGGLSALPIRDTQYF.